A single sample is the source of the 27 T cell receptor beta chains below, sequenced in a study of radiotherapy plus CTLA-4 blockade in lung cancer. Measured with immunoSEQ multiplex PCR; TCRdb has only the in-frame clones, and not every one. Altogether approximately 45,000 clones are present, roughly 60% being singletons, with the ten largest covering 15% to 20%. This sample comprised peripheral blood, obtained from a patient treated with radiotherapy plus ipilimumab. All receptors come from a human donor with non-small cell lung cancer who had a partial response to radiotherapy plus ipilimumab.

This clone was seen more than once but under ten times. The chain couples TRBV6-5 to TRBJ2-2, with D unresolved. In germline, CDR1 is MNHEY, CDR2 SVGAGI. Trimming removed 2 bases from V and 4 bases from J, with 11 bases in between. The CDR3 runs to 15 residues. The CDR3 here is CASSYQASSTGELFF. The CDR3 DNA reads as TGTGCCAGCAGTTACCAGGCTTCGTCCACCGGGGAGCTGTTTTTT.

The gene calls are TRBV18 and TRBJ1-1; D is uncertain. The CDR3 runs to 13 residues. Trimming took off 2 bases at V and 0 bases at J, with 4 bases between the two ends. CDR1 and CDR2 (germline): KGHSH, LQKENI. CDR3 sequence: CASSPIVNTEAFF. CDR3 DNA: TGTGCCAGCTCACCAATCGTGAACACTGAAGCTTTCTTT.

The chain joins TRBV10-1 to TRBJ2-1; 11 bases match TRBD2. V lost 7 bases, J lost 6 bases, and 5 bases stayed unmatched. The CDR3 spans 14 residues. Germline CDR1 reads WNHNN; CDR2 reads SYGVQD (reference sequence). The DNA for the CDR3 is TGCGCCAGCATTGTACTAGCGGGAGTCAATGAGCAGTTCTTC. It codes for CASIVLAGVNEQFF.

To note about this clone: The identical CDR3 is also encoded by other nucleotide sequences in the sample. J is TRBJ2-3 and V is TRBV5-1; TRBD2 matches at 7 bases. CDR3 length: 15 amino acids. Germline trimming cut 4 bases from V and 0 bases from J; bases unmatched to any gene: 5. From germline, CDR1 is SGHRS and CDR2 YFSETQ. CDR3 coding DNA: TGCGCCAGCAGCACGAGCGGGGCGAGCACAGATACGCAGTATTTT. Protein sequence: CASSTSGASTDTQYF.

This clone was seen a few times. This rearrangement joins TRBV4-2 to TRBJ1-4, with D possibly matching TRBD1 (5 bases). Germline loops: CDR1 LGHNA, CDR2 YNFKEQ. The length of the CDR3 is 17 residues. V shed 1 base and J shed 3 bases, with 15 bases lying between them. The chain's CDR3 is CASSQVAGRGSNEKLFF. The DNA for the CDR3 is TGTGCCAGCAGCCAAGTGGCCGGGAGGGGATCTAATGAAAAACTGTTTTTT.

J is TRBJ2-7 and V is TRBV6-5, with 7 positions matching TRBD2. The CDR3 runs to 14 residues. CDR1 and CDR2 (germline): MNHEY, SVGAGI. With 2 bases clipped from V and 6 bases from J, the junction kept 7 bases outside the gene matches. DNA of the CDR3: TGTGCCAGCAGTTACCTGGGGGGGGAGGTCGAGCAGTACTTC. It encodes CASSYLGGEVEQYF.

The CDR3 reads CASSRWTGEVYGYTF. CDR3 coding DNA: TGTGCCAGTAGTAGGTGGACAGGGGAAGTCTATGGCTACACCTTC. This rearrangement joins TRBV19 to TRBJ1-2; 9 nucleotides agree with TRBD1. After removal of 4 bases from V and 4 bases from J, the junction contained 7 bases not matched to a gene. CDR1 LNHDA and CDR2 SQIVND come from the germline V gene (reference sequence). The CDR3 covers 15 residues.

The V call is TRBV7-2, the J call TRBJ1-1, with TRBD1 matching 9 bases. The V and J ends lost 6 bases and 6 bases, in that order; junction bases with no gene match: 5. The germline CDR1 and CDR2 sequences are SGHTA and FQGNSA. The CDR3 runs to 13 residues. CDR3 loop: CASSKQGASEAFF. CDR3 coding DNA: TGTGCCAGCAGTAAACAGGGGGCATCTGAAGCTTTCTTT.

The chain uses TRBV28 and TRBJ1-1; tentative D call: TRBD1 (6 bases). The CDR3 covers 13 residues. Germline V gene data show CDR1 as MDHEN and CDR2 as SYDVKM. Between the trimmed V and J ends, which lost 4 bases and 5 bases, there was a span of 11 bases. The DNA for the CDR3 is TGTGCCAGCAGTTCCGTAGGGGGTACTGAAGCTTTCTTT. Its translation: CASSSVGGTEAFF.

The chain employs TRBV4-3 and TRBJ1-4; TRBD1 is a possible D gene (5 bases). The CDR3 has 14 amino acids. CDR1 is LGHNA, CDR2 YSLEER, per germline. Between the trimmed V and J ends, which lost 0 bases and 8 bases, there was a span of 10 bases. CDR3 sequence (DNA): TGCGCCAGCAGCCAAGAGCAGGGTGGGGAAAAACTGTTTTTT. Translated, it gives CASSQEQGGEKLFF.

The chain is built from TRBV9 and TRBJ2-3; 9 bases agree with TRBD1. The V and J ends lost 3 bases and 0 bases, in that order; junction bases with no gene match: 5. In germline, CDR1 is SGDLS, CDR2 YYNGEE. The CDR3 sequence is 16 residues long. The CDR3 spells CASSGHRGQSTDTQYF. CDR3 sequence (DNA): TGTGCCAGCAGCGGACACAGGGGGCAGAGCACAGATACGCAGTATTTT.

The chain joins TRBV7-9 to TRBJ2-7; 10 positions match TRBD1. Germline V CDR1 and CDR2: SEHNR, FQNEAQ (reference sequence). V shed 3 bases, J shed 2 bases, and the junction held 4 bases outside the gene matches. The CDR3 totals 15 residues. The CDR3 loop reads CASSFRDRGTYEQYF. The CDR3 region has the DNA TGTGCCAGCAGCTTCCGGGACAGGGGTACCTACGAGCAGTACTTC.

The CDR3 protein is CASSQGSAGGRNEQFF. CDR3 nucleotides: TGTGCCAGCAGCCAAGGTTCAGCGGGGGGGCGGAATGAGCAGTTCTTC. This chain links TRBV4-2 with TRBJ2-1; TRBD2 matches at 10 bases. The CDR3 consists of 16 residues. Trimming removed 1 base from V and 7 bases from J; junction bases left unmatched: 7. Germline values: CDR1 LGHNA, CDR2 YNFKEQ.

The chain links TRBV4-2 to TRBJ2-1, with TRBD2 identical over 10 bases. Germline V gives CDR1 LGHNA, CDR2 YNFKEQ. The V gene end was trimmed by 1 base and the J gene end by 12 bases; junction bases not matched to a gene: 12. This CDR3 comprises 16 residues. CDR3 DNA: TGTGCCAGCAGCCAAGGGCTAGCGGGAGTTGATGGGCGGCAGTTCTTC. Amino acid sequence: CASSQGLAGVDGRQFF.

This clone appeared a single time. The rearrangement links TRBV7-2 to TRBJ2-2; TRBD1 matches 7 bases. CDR1 is SGHTA, CDR2 FQGNSA, per germline. The CDR3 totals 15 residues. The J segment lost 1 base and the V segment lost 6 bases, leaving 5 bases of the junction unmatched. The CDR3 DNA follows: TGTGCCAGCAGACCAGACAGGGTGAACACCGGGGAGCTGTTTTTT. This codes for CASRPDRVNTGELFF. The full variable domain, its missing parts supplied by reference TRBV7-2 and TRBJ2-2, is GAGVSQSPSNKVTEKGKDVELRCDPISGHTALYWYRQSLGQGLEFLIYFQGNSAPDKSGLPSDRFSAERTGGSVSTLTIQRTQQEDSAVYLCASRPDRVNTGELFFGEGSRLTVL.

This clone was detected a few times. V usage is TRBV4-2 and J usage is TRBJ2-7, with 8 bases fitting TRBD1. The CDR3 totals 17 residues. Germline CDR1 is LGHNA and CDR2 is YNFKEQ. V lost 5 bases to trimming and J lost 5 bases; unmatched junction nucleotides: 17. CDR3 residues: CASSLEGGWTGYDEQYF. CDR3 sequence (DNA): TGTGCCAGCAGCTTGGAAGGAGGATGGACAGGGTACGACGAGCAGTACTTC.

The genes are TRBV5-1 and TRBJ1-1, with D possibly matching TRBD1 (5 bases). Germline loops: CDR1 SGHRS, CDR2 YFSETQ. This CDR3 is built from 13 residues. The V end was cut by 8 bases, the J end by 3 bases, with 14 bases between. CDR3 in DNA: TGCGCCAGTTCAGGGATGGGGCACACTGAAGCTTTCTTT. This encodes CASSGMGHTEAFF.

The chain carries TRBV6-5 and TRBJ2-7; 8 bases are a match to TRBD2. The CDR3 extends over 16 amino acids. CDR1 and CDR2 (germline): MNHEY, SVGAGI. V lost 2 bases and J lost 4; bases outside the gene matches: 10. The CDR3 coding sequence is TGTGCCAGCAGTTACGGAGGACTAGCAGGTTCTTACGAGCAGTACTTC. As protein: CASSYGGLAGSYEQYF.

This clone was detected a few times. This chain joins TRBV28 and TRBJ1-2; D not resolved. This CDR3 comprises 13 residues. The germline V and J ends were trimmed by 3 bases and 8 bases, with 13 bases remaining between them. Germline V gene sequence: CDR1 MDHEN, CDR2 SYDVKM. CDR3 sequence: CASSFEAARGYTF. CDR3 DNA: TGTGCCAGCAGTTTTGAGGCAGCGAGAGGCTACACCTTC.

The table lists this clone with a few counts. The chain employs TRBV10-3 and TRBJ1-5; D is unclear. V dropped 2 bases and J dropped 0 bases, with 8 bases sitting between them. In germline, CDR1 is ENHRY, CDR2 SYGVKD. This CDR3 contains 15 residues. The CDR3 DNA sequence: TGTGCCATCAGTGAGACGGTTGATAGCAATCAGCCCCAGCATTTT. This sequence encodes CAISETVDSNQPQHF.

This clone was seen a few times. The chain has TRBV7-9 and TRBJ2-5, with 7 bases aligning to TRBD1. Germline V gene data show CDR1 as SEHNR and CDR2 as FQNEAQ (reference sequence). V was pared by 6 bases and J by 3 bases, with 7 bases of the junction left unmatched. The CDR3 has 14 amino acids. The CDR3 loop is CASSFGTDKETQYF. The CDR3 nucleotides are TGTGCCAGCAGTTTCGGGACAGACAAAGAGACCCAGTACTTC.

The chain links TRBV19 to TRBJ1-4, with 9 bases fitting TRBD1. V was pared by 1 base and J by 8 bases, with 11 bases of the junction left unmatched. This CDR3 is built from 17 residues. CDR1 is LNHDA and CDR2 is SQIVND in the germline V gene (reference sequence). The CDR3 loop is CASSIGWTGVDNEKLFF. Written as DNA, the CDR3 is TGTGCCAGTAGTATAGGCTGGACAGGGGTGGATAACGAAAAACTGTTTTTT.

The chain combines TRBV6-6 with TRBJ1-1; 7 bases are shared with TRBD1. Per germline, CDR1 MNHNY and CDR2 SVGAGI (reference sequence). The ends lost 6 bases at V and 8 bases at J; junction bases unmatched: 6. This CDR3 is built from 12 residues. CDR3 protein: CASSRDSLEAFF. CDR3 in DNA: TGTGCCAGCAGCCGGGACAGCTTAGAAGCTTTCTTT.

This clone showed up just a few times. The chain is built from TRBV4-2 and TRBJ2-7; tentatively, D is TRBD2 (6 bases). CDR1 LGHNA and CDR2 YNFKEQ come from the germline V gene. Trimming removed 0 bases from V and 2 bases from J, with 14 bases in between. The CDR3 covers 16 residues. The chain's CDR3 is CASSQDPGRGPYEQYF. Here the CDR3 DNA reads TGTGCCAGCAGCCAAGATCCGGGGCGGGGTCCCTACGAGCAGTACTTC.

About this clone itself: One end of the junction varies from germline; a read error may be responsible. This chain links TRBV7-7 with TRBJ2-1; D perhaps matches TRBD1 (6 bases). This CDR3 has 14 amino acids. Germline-derived CDR1 and CDR2 are SSHAT and FNYEAQ (reference sequence). CDR3 DNA sequence: TGTGCTAGCAGCCCTGGACAGTATTCCAATGAGCAGTTCTTC. Translating gives CASSPGQYSNEQFF. The variable domain in full, completed from reference TRBV7-7 and TRBJ2-1, reads GAGVSQSPRYKVTKRGQDVTLRCDPISSHATLYWYQQALGQGPEFLTYFNYEAQPDKSGLPSDRFSAERPEGSISTLTIQRTEQRDSAMYRCASSPGQYSNEQFFGPGTRLTVL.

As for this clone: One junction end does not reproduce the germline sequence, and a read error may be involved. V usage is TRBV7-7 and J usage is TRBJ2-1; D might be TRBD2 (6 bases). Germline-derived CDR1 and CDR2 are SSHAT and FNYEAQ (reference sequence). The CDR3 loop spans 14 amino acids. In DNA, the CDR3 is TGTGCTAGCAGCCTAGGTGCGGGACCCAATGAGCAGTTCTTC. Protein sequence: CASSLGAGPNEQFF.

In this sample, this clone turned up once. This chain uses TRBV6-5 with TRBJ2-3, with D maybe TRBD2 (6 bases). CDR1 MNHEY and CDR2 SVGAGI come from the germline V gene. V lost 7 bases, J lost 0 bases, and 8 bases lay in between. The CDR3 spans 13 residues. Written as DNA, the CDR3 is TGTGCCAGCACCGGGACTAGCACAGATACGCAGTATTTT. Translation gives CASTGTSTDTQYF.